This TCR beta chain was retrieved from a study of shared clonotypes between healthy human individuals (dated by TCRdb to 2018 to 2021). Notes on the research overall: A few men and a couple of women, aged 18 to 49 years, made up the cohort. For each donor, three plates each were used for CD4 naive and CD4 memory, two plates were used for CD8 naive, and one plate was used for CD8 memory. To estimate repertoire size and how much clonotypes are shared between individuals, the study performed deep sequencing of blood TCR repertoires from a handful of healthy adults. Different laboratories and diverse techniques were used to prepare libraries and sequence TCR repertoires, to increase sequencing depth and limit assay-specific biases. Each donor's leukapheresis produced roughly between roughly 0.9 and 8.9 billion PBMCs.

The CDR3 numbers 12 residues from cysteine through phenylalanine. Kept here is only the CDR3 DNA, which spans 36 bases and is read in frame from base 1. The junction shows trimming of 3 bases on V and 5 bases on J, plus 8 bases between the germline ends. Taken from the germline V gene (reference sequence), the CDR1 and CDR2 loops are SGHNT and YYREEE. Healthy HIV-negative adults with no recently reported acute infections or vaccinations were included as donors. All donors were Caucasian adults living in Nashville, Tennessee, USA. CD4+ T cells were enriched through magnetic negative selection, after which naive cells were positively selected on CD45RA and the remaining negative fraction served as the memory subset. Blood was collected by leukapheresis, and PBMCs were isolated by Ficoll-Histopaque density gradient centrifugation and then cryopreserved in liquid nitrogen vapor phase. Analytical flow cytometry was used to check the purity and quantity of each magnetically sorted T cell population. Genomic DNA was isolated from every sorted fraction and measured by UV absorbance on a Nanodrop 2000c.

Results the study describes overall, beyond this receptor: When a handful of donors were compared, the shared fraction of clonotypes was around 5% for naive CD4, over 3% for naive CD8, more than 2% for memory CD4, and roughly 0.4% for memory CD8. Pairwise subsampling indicated that sequencing depth was expected to affect the degree of clonotype sharing among donors. Estimated clonotype richness was generally larger for naive than for memory subsets. Even with the large sequencing depth, rarefaction of the sorted-subset datasets indicated that sequencing was incomplete. Compared with non-shared clonotypes, the clonotypes found in all four sorted-subset donors had higher generation probabilities. Only blood was sampled, and tissue TCR repertoires likely differ from those in blood. The genetic and exposure-history diversity represented was limited by the small number of donors.

This clone turned up a few times. The specificity of this receptor is unknown. No base quality information exists; no much larger clone differs at one position. TCR CDR3 regions were amplified from genomic DNA by multiplex PCR using the deep immunoSEQ assay. Extracted genomic DNA from each cell subset was spread evenly across all wells of several immunoSEQ 96-well plates, with each plate serving as a replicate. For sorted subsets, about 200 ng genomic DNA, equal to about 30,000 T cell genomes, was loaded into each replicate PCR. Purified libraries were quantified with a Qubit 3.0 fluorometer, sized on a Bioanalyzer 2100, and re-quantified with the KAPA Library Quantification kit. A separate single-read 150-cycle Illumina NextSeq 550 flow cell was used to sequence each immunoSEQ 96-well plate. Concerning the study's data processing: The immunoSEQ output contained only junctional sequences without quality scores, so filtering could not match that applied to full-length reads. To assign V/J genes and CDR3, sequences were annotated against IMGT germline references using PyIR, a Python wrapper for IgBLAST v1.9. Reads were removed for weak V/J assignments (E-value above 1e-6), missing CDR3, stop codons, out-of-frame junctions, or ambiguous translated residues. V3J clonotypes were defined as sequences sharing an identical inferred V gene, J gene, and CDR3 amino acid sequence. Percentage overlap between repertoires was computed as shared unique clonotypes divided by the size of the smaller repertoire. Richness of each repertoire was evaluated using RTK rarefaction, the Chao1 estimator, and Recon v2.1 estimates of unobserved clonotypes. Generation probabilities were computed with OLGA for all TCRbeta clonotypes obtained by the gDNA method from four donors. Sourced from immuneACCESS, this table was stored by TCRdb with only in-frame sequences that have V and J called. A share of the clones is absent; for the studies checked, an unresolved V gene accounts for under half, and the remainder has no known explanation. The V and J calls and clone size were taken over from that table, and D and trimming were inferred from the DNA. The sample table contains approximately 980,000 clones; only one count was recorded for approximately 80% of them. The ten largest clones capture nearly 1.5% of the sample.

This sequence uses TRBV5-4 and TRBJ2-5; TRBD1 might be the D gene, on 6 matching bases. The specimen sequenced was memory CD4+ T cells sorted from blood. Interpreted using the paper, the cell subset or site label stands for: CD45RA-negative fraction. This TCR was sampled from a man younger than 30 in good health. The DNA is TGTGCCAGCAGCTCCCAGGGGGAGACCCAGTACTTC. This gives the protein CASSSQGETQYF.